The 2 T cell receptor beta chains presented below share a single source sample, sequenced in a study of blood T cell repertoires in COVID-19. Measured with immunoSEQ multiplex PCR; TCRdb has only the in-frame clones, and not every one. The data hold 150,000 to 250,000 clones, with approximately 83% observed a single time. Material for sequencing was PBMCs or T cells enriched from blood (not recorded which). Receptors were obtained from a man aged 40-55 years who had recovered from COVID-19.

This clone showed up just once. The chain has TRBV28 and TRBJ1-3, with D possibly being TRBD1 (6 bases). V shed 4 bases and J shed 10 bases, with 20 bases lying between them. In germline, CDR1 is MDHEN, CDR2 SYDVKM. The CDR3 contains 15 residues. CDR3 nucleotides: TGTGCCAGCAGTTCGATCGACACAGGGAAAGGGACCATATATTTT. Translated: CASSSIDTGKGTIYF.

The chain links TRBV7-2 to TRBJ2-1, with D possibly TRBD2 on 6 matching bases. This CDR3 is built from 16 residues. The germline V gene has CDR1 SGHTA and CDR2 FQGNSA. V lost 1 base, J lost 3 bases, and 13 bases lay in between. DNA of the CDR3: TGTGCCAGCAGCTTAGGACGGGGGTCGATCTACAATGAGCAGTTCTTC. Protein: CASSLGRGSIYNEQFF. The full variable domain, with the rest looked up from reference TRBV7-2 and TRBJ2-1, is GAGVSQSPSNKVTEKGKDVELRCDPISGHTALYWYRQSLGQGLEFLIYFQGNSAPDKSGLPSDRFSAERTGGSVSTLTIQRTQQEDSAVYLCASSLGRGSIYNEQFFGPGTRLTVL.